This T cell receptor (beta chain) was observed in a study of cytotoxic CD8 clonotypes in ibrutinib-treated CLL. Produced via immunoSEQ multiplex PCR; TCRdb's table is partial and in-frame only. The sample records approximately 190,000 clones, roughly 73% being singletons. For this clone: What it recognizes is unknown.

The CDR3 is 14 amino acids. Germline values: CDR1 MNHEY, CDR2 SVGAGI. V lost 11 bases, J lost 5 bases, and 18 bases lay in between. Study-level findings and limits: The study found clonality rose at ibrutinib response, then fell toward baseline at progression. Sustained-remission and progressing patients were not sampled at matched times. The clonality rise at ibrutinib response reflected private clonotype expansion.

The chain has TRBV6-5 and TRBJ1-4, with TRBD1 as a possible D gene (6 bases). Sequenced here: PBMCs, sampled after 12 months of ibrutinib treatment. This clonotype was sampled from a human donor with chronic lymphocytic leukemia. CDR3 nucleotides: TGTGCCTCAAGGGGGGACAACCCGAATGAAAAACTGTTTTTT. It specifies CASRGDNPNEKLFF.